These 28 T cell receptor beta chains were sequenced from one sample in a study of cytotoxic CD8 clonotypes in ibrutinib-treated CLL. Using immunoSEQ multiplex PCR, the repertoire was profiled, and TCRdb retains in-frame clones only, with some absent. Among about 140,000 clones listed, 75% to 95% were seen once. Source: PBMCs, taken after 12 months of ibrutinib treatment. These receptors were obtained from a human donor with chronic lymphocytic leukemia.

The rearrangement uses TRBV28 and TRBJ2-4; D gene unclear. With 4 bases removed from V and 7 bases from J, the gap between germline ends came to 2 bases. Germline V lookup: CDR1 MDHEN, CDR2 SYDVKM. This CDR3 has 10 amino acids. The CDR3 region is CASSSNIQYF. CDR3 bases: TGTGCCAGCAGTTCGAACATTCAGTACTTC.

V is TRBV10-1 and J is TRBJ2-7; D ambiguous. The length of the CDR3 is 14 residues. Germline CDR1 and CDR2: WNHNN and SYGVQD (reference sequence). With 0 bases removed from V and 0 bases from J, the gap between germline ends came to 6 bases. DNA for the CDR3: TGCGCCAGCAGTGAGTCGGGTCGCTCCTACGAGCAGTACTTC. Amino acids: CASSESGRSYEQYF.

This chain uses TRBV19 with TRBJ1-5; no definite D call. CDR1 and CDR2 (germline): LNHDA, SQIVND (reference sequence). This CDR3 spans 14 amino acids. V gave up 0 bases and J gave up 7 bases, with 10 bases separating them. DNA of the CDR3: TGTGCCAGTAGTATAGATTCCGTCCTGCAGCCCCAGCATTTT. This sequence encodes CASSIDSVLQPQHF.

The rearrangement joins TRBV28 to TRBJ1-2; unclear D gene. Looked up from germline, CDR1 is MDHEN and CDR2 is SYDVKM. The CDR3 has 12 residues. Trimming pared 3 bases from V and 4 bases from J, leaving 6 bases between. As DNA, the CDR3 is TGTGCCAGCAGTTTCACGAGCTATGGCTACACCTTC. Protein sequence: CASSFTSYGYTF.

DNA of the CDR3: TGTGCCACCACATACTCAGGGCCCCAGCATTTT. Its protein is CATTYSGPQHF. This chain connects TRBV28 to TRBJ1-5; D is uncertain. The CDR3 is made up of 11 amino acids. V was cut by 10 bases and J by 9 bases, with 13 bases left in between. Germline assignment: CDR1 MDHEN and CDR2 SYDVKM. Looking up the rest from reference TRBV28 and TRBJ1-5 gives the full variable domain: DVKVTQSSRYLVKRTGEKVFLECVQDMDHENMFWYRQDPGLGLRLIYFSYDVKMKEKGDIPEGYSVSREKKERFSLILESASTNQTSMYLCATTYSGPQHFGDGTRLSIL.

The chain employs TRBV29-1 and TRBJ1-3; 9 bases are shared with TRBD1. J was trimmed by 4 bases and V by 3 bases; bases with no gene match: 7. Per the germline V gene, CDR1 is SQVTM and CDR2 is ANQGSEA. The CDR3 covers 15 residues. The CDR3 nucleotides read TGCAGCGTTGAGGGCCCGACAGGGGGGGGAAACACCATATATTTT. Its protein product is CSVEGPTGGGNTIYF. Supplemented by reference TRBV29-1 and TRBJ1-3, the full variable domain reads SAVISQKPSRDICQRGTSLTIQCQVDSQVTMMFWYRQQPGQSLTLIATANQGSEATYESGFVIDKFPISRPNLTFSTLTVSNMSPEDSSIYLCSVEGPTGGGNTIYFGEGSWLTVV.

The chain employs TRBV6-1 and TRBJ2-1, with D hard to call. The CDR3 is 16 residues long. The germline V and J ends were trimmed by 4 bases and 4 bases, with 17 bases remaining between them. Germline values: CDR1 MNHNS, CDR2 SASEGT. CDR3 amino acids: CASSAFSGRGYNEQFF. In DNA form, the CDR3 reads TGTGCCAGCAGTGCTTTCTCAGGCCGAGGTTACAATGAGCAGTTCTTC.

This clone was detected only once. This chain connects TRBV5-1 to TRBJ1-2, with no clear D. Germline V CDR1 and CDR2: SGHRS, YFSETQ. The CDR3 is 15 amino acids. The germline V and J ends were trimmed by 0 bases and 2 bases, with 11 bases remaining between them. CDR3 nucleotides: TGCGCCAGCAGCTTGGAGTCGGGAGGAAACTATGGCTACACCTTC. The encoded protein is CASSLESGGNYGYTF.

This clone was detected once. This rearrangement joins TRBV7-2 to TRBJ2-5; 7 bases agree with TRBD1. The J segment lost 4 bases and the V segment lost 4 bases, leaving 9 bases of the junction unmatched. Looked up from germline, CDR1 is SGHTA and CDR2 is FQGNSA. There are 15 residues in the CDR3. CDR3 sequence (DNA): TGTGCCAGCAGCTCGCTGACAGGGAGCTTAGAGACCCAGTACTTC. Its translation: CASSSLTGSLETQYF.

The chain combines TRBV30 with TRBJ2-7, with 11 bases lining up with TRBD1. The CDR3 spans 15 residues. Germline loops: CDR1 GTSNPN, CDR2 SVGIG (reference sequence). With V trimmed by 1 base and J by 4 bases, 6 bases remained unmatched. The CDR3 DNA sequence: TGTGCCTGGAGTGACTTCGGGACAGGGGGTTACGAGCAGTACTTC. This translates into CAWSDFGTGGYEQYF.

This chain connects TRBV19 to TRBJ1-5; 7 bases are a match to TRBD1. Germline V lookup: CDR1 LNHDA, CDR2 SQIVND (reference sequence). The CDR3 consists of 14 residues. The ends lost 7 bases at V and 6 bases at J; junction bases unmatched: 9. CDR3 nucleotide sequence: TGTGCCAGTAATGAAGGGGGCAGAACTCAGCCCCAGCATTTT. The encoded protein is CASNEGGRTQPQHF.

This chain connects TRBV28 to TRBJ2-7; D gene unclear. Germline V gene lookup returns CDR1 MDHEN and CDR2 SYDVKM. Trimming shortened V by 3 bases and J by 7 bases, and 19 bases separated the two germline ends. CDR3 length: 15 residues. CDR3 DNA sequence: TGTGCCAGCAGTTTTGGGGAAGTCGAAGATTGGGAGCAGTACTTC. Translation gives CASSFGEVEDWEQYF.

This clone has a single count. This chain uses TRBV28 with TRBJ2-1; D call uncertain. The length of the CDR3 is 13 residues. CDR1 is MDHEN and CDR2 is SYDVKM in the germline V gene. V was shortened by 6 bases and J by 7 bases, with 13 bases between the two germline ends. CDR3 sequence (DNA): TGTGCCAGCAGGGCGTCTAGTGGGAATGAGCAGTTCTTC. It yields the protein CASRASSGNEQFF.

The CDR3 spells CASRVQGKGETQYF. DNA of the CDR3: TGCGCCAGCAGGGTACAGGGGAAGGGGGAGACCCAGTACTTC. The chain carries TRBV23-1 and TRBJ2-5, with 7 bases fitting TRBD1. TRBV23-1 is sorted into the ORF group, with uncertain function. V shed 6 bases, J shed 5 bases, and the junction held 9 bases outside the gene matches. The CDR3 covers 14 residues.

This clone was seen a single time. This rearrangement joins TRBV6-5 to TRBJ2-1; 10 positions agree with TRBD1. V was pared by 4 bases and J by 9 bases, with 9 bases of the junction left unmatched. The CDR3 is 15 residues long. CDR1 and CDR2 from the germline V gene are MNHEY and SVGAGI. CDR3 amino acids: CASSSRQGARGEQFF. CDR3 sequence (DNA): TGTGCCAGCAGTTCGAGACAGGGGGCGCGGGGTGAGCAGTTCTTC.

The V call is TRBV4-1, the J call TRBJ2-7, with 7 bases aligning to TRBD1. Trimming removed 0 bases from V and 3 bases from J; junction bases left unmatched: 2. Germline CDR1 is MGHRA and CDR2 is YSYEKL. CDR3 length equals 14 residues. CDR3 in DNA: TGCGCCAGCAGCCAAGACAGGGACAGCTACGAGCAGTACTTC. Translation: CASSQDRDSYEQYF.

The chain recombines TRBV6-5 with TRBJ1-1; a possible D gene is TRBD1 (5 bases). Per the germline V gene, CDR1 is MNHEY and CDR2 is SVGAGI. Deletions cut 6 bases from V and 11 bases from J, with 25 bases between. The CDR3 runs 15 residues. Written as DNA, the CDR3 is TGTGCCAGCAGCCCCCTGTTGGGGCTCGGCATTCGGGCTTTCTTT. Residues: CASSPLLGLGIRAFF.

The rearrangement links TRBV4-1 to TRBJ2-1; the match to TRBD2 covers 8 bases. CDR1 and CDR2 from the germline V gene are MGHRA and YSYEKL. The CDR3 spans 16 residues. The trim removed 0 bases at V and 11 bases at J, leaving 12 bases unmatched. The CDR3 DNA reads TGCGCCAGCAGCCAAGATCAAGCTAGCGGGCTAATGAAGCAGTTCTTC. Protein: CASSQDQASGLMKQFF.

The rearrangement uses TRBV7-9 and TRBJ2-7, with D perhaps TRBD2 (6 bases). The CDR3 is 15 amino acids. Germline-derived CDR1 and CDR2 are SEHNR and FQNEAQ (reference sequence). V was trimmed by 0 bases and J by 6 bases, leaving 15 bases between them. CDR3 amino acids: CASSLADKRAGEQYF. The CDR3 nucleotides are TGTGCCAGCAGCTTAGCGGACAAGCGGGCTGGCGAGCAGTACTTC.

V and J are TRBV19 and TRBJ1-1, with TRBD1 as a possible D gene (5 bases). The V and J ends lost 4 bases and 4 bases respectively, with 22 bases between them. The CDR3 contains 17 residues. Germline V gene data show CDR1 as LNHDA and CDR2 as SQIVND (reference sequence). This chain's CDR3 is CASSTLSPGRGSTEAFF. The CDR3, as DNA: TGTGCCAGTAGTACTCTATCCCCTGGAAGGGGAAGCACTGAAGCTTTCTTT.

This chain connects TRBV11-2 to TRBJ1-2; D perhaps matches TRBD1 (6 bases). The V gene's germline CDR1 is SGHAT and CDR2 FQNNGV. The CDR3 spans 15 residues. V lost 1 base and J 4 bases, leaving 13 bases between the germline ends. The CDR3 bases are TGTGCCAGCAGCTTAGGTACAGGGTGGAGCTATGGCTACACCTTC. It translates to CASSLGTGWSYGYTF.

This clone occurred a few times. V usage is TRBV4-2 and J usage is TRBJ2-6; no clear D gene. CDR3 size: 16 residues. Germline V CDR1 and CDR2: LGHNA, YNFKEQ. The ends were cut back, 1 base at V and 0 bases at J, with 7 bases in the middle. The DNA for the CDR3 is TGTGCCAGCAGCCAAGGGCTGAGCTCTGGGGCCAACGTCCTGACTTTC. Amino acids: CASSQGLSSGANVLTF.

The rearrangement links TRBV27 to TRBJ1-2; D not resolved. V lost 3 bases and J 4 bases, leaving 9 bases between the germline ends. The CDR3 consists of 13 residues. Germline CDR1 and CDR2: MNHEY and SMNVEV (reference sequence). The CDR3 nucleotides are TGTGCCAGCAGTTTCCTGCCGTCCTATGGCTACACCTTC. Encoded protein: CASSFLPSYGYTF.

This chain uses TRBV6-5 with TRBJ2-7; 9 positions match TRBD2. Germline V CDR1 and CDR2: MNHEY, SVGAGI. The CDR3 contains 15 residues. Trimming cost V 5 bases and J 2 bases; bases outside gene matches: 7. CDR3 DNA sequence: TGTGCCAGCAGTGGGGGGGAGCGGGGGGCCTACGAGCAGTACTTC. It encodes CASSGGERGAYEQYF.

V and J are TRBV28 and TRBJ2-3; D is perhaps TRBD1 (6 bases). The germline V gene has CDR1 MDHEN and CDR2 SYDVKM. V was shortened by 3 bases and J by 2 bases, with 24 bases between the two germline ends. This CDR3 is built from 19 residues. CDR3 loop: CASSFPGRPQGPYTDTQYF. DNA of the CDR3: TGTGCCAGCAGTTTCCCTGGTCGCCCCCAGGGGCCGTACACAGATACGCAGTATTTT.

Only one count was recorded for this clone. The chain joins TRBV19 to TRBJ2-3, with 7 bases lining up with TRBD2. The germline V gene has CDR1 LNHDA and CDR2 SQIVND (reference sequence). Trimming at V came to 7 bases and at J to 0 bases, leaving 16 bases not matched to a gene. The CDR3 is made up of 18 amino acids. The CDR3, as DNA: TGTGCCAGTAACTCTTTAGCGGGTCGCGCGACTAGCACAGATACGCAGTATTTT. Protein: CASNSLAGRATSTDTQYF.

This chain connects TRBV28 to TRBJ1-5; D is uncertain. Germline lookup yields CDR1 MDHEN and CDR2 SYDVKM. V gave up 3 bases and J gave up 0 bases, with 9 bases separating them. This CDR3 region has 15 residues. The chain's CDR3 is CASSFSGYSNQPQHF. In DNA form, the CDR3 reads TGTGCCAGCAGTTTCTCCGGGTATAGCAATCAGCCCCAGCATTTT.

This sequence joins TRBV7-9 and TRBJ2-7; 14 bases fit TRBD2. The V and J ends lost 2 bases and 6 bases, in that order; junction bases with no gene match: 3. Germline V gene sequence: CDR1 SEHNR, CDR2 FQNEAQ (reference sequence). CDR3 length: 15 residues. The CDR3 bases are TGTGCCAGCAGCTTAACGGGACTAGCGGGAGTCGAGCAGTACTTC. The encoded protein is CASSLTGLAGVEQYF.